The clone carrying this T cell receptor (beta chain) was recorded once. Some clones are missing from TCRdb's copy, which holds only in-frame ones; the method was immunoSEQ multiplex PCR. Among 150,000 or so clones listed, 84% were seen once. The CDR3 contains 14 residues. Trimming left V 2 bases short and J 2 bases short, with 8 bases between. Germline V gives CDR1 MGHDK, CDR2 SYGVNS. This sample is part of a study of blood T cell repertoires in COVID-19. The overall study: Researchers got acute and convalescent COVID-19 samples from the United States, Italy and Spain. Sources were T cells, B-cell-depleted T cells, or PBMCs; the material itself was cDNA or gDNA.

The rearrangement links TRBV25-1 to TRBJ2-3; no clear D gene. This clonotype was sampled from a man between 18 and 35 years old with active or convalescent COVID-19. Sequencing was done on a sample of peripheral blood. CDR3 protein: CASSEHSLTDTQYF. The CDR3 nucleotides are TGTGCCAGCAGTGAACACTCTCTCACAGATACGCAGTATTTT.